These 23 T cell receptor beta chains were sequenced from one sample in a study of T cells expressing NK-cell markers. Reanalyzing the 5' RACE reads, TCRdb keeps one entry per CDR3 protein, without DNA. The sample has about 460,000 distinct CDR3 sequences. The sequencing sample was made of blood T cells: a sorted CD56 or NKG2C T cell subset, CD4+ or CD8+ T cells, or bulk PBMC T cells (not recorded which). Source of these receptors: a woman between 45 and 60 years old in good health.

The chain uses TRBV24-1 and TRBJ2-1; checking the TCRdb D call of TRBD1 is not possible without DNA. CDR1 KGHDR and CDR2 SFDVKD come from the germline V gene. CDR3 length: 14 residues. CDR3 residues: CATSVSAGQLPQFF.

The chain couples TRBV5-1 to TRBJ2-7. The CDR3 extends over 15 amino acids. CDR1 is SGHRS and CDR2 is YFSETQ in the germline V gene. This CDR3 reads CASSLGATANYEQYF.

The rearrangement uses TRBV11-2 and TRBJ2-7; lacking DNA, the TRBD1 call made by TCRdb goes unchecked. Germline V CDR1 and CDR2: SGHAT, FQNNGV. The CDR3 has 16 amino acids. The CDR3 sequence is CASSLTRGGGLGEQYF. The full variable domain, rest sourced from reference TRBV11-2 and TRBJ2-7, is EAGVAQSPRYKIIEKRQSVAFWCNPISGHATLYWYQQILGQGPKLLIQFQNNGVVDDSQLPKDRFSAERLKGVDSTLKIQPAKLEDSAVYLCASSLTRGGGLGEQYFGPGTRLTVT.

The chain combines TRBV27 with TRBJ2-1; there is no DNA to check the TCRdb D call of TRBD1. Germline assignment: CDR1 MNHEY and CDR2 SMNVEV (reference sequence). CDR3 length: 14 amino acids. This CDR3 is CASSPRRGMNEQFF.

The chain is built from TRBV7-9 and TRBJ1-1; as DNA is missing, the TRBD1 call by TCRdb cannot be tested. Germline V lookup: CDR1 SEHNR, CDR2 FQNEAQ (reference sequence). CDR3 size: 14 residues. The CDR3 is CASSFGGSDTEAFF.

This chain joins TRBV15 and TRBJ2-5; absent DNA, TCRdb's TRBD2 call cannot be checked. Per germline, CDR1 LNHNV and CDR2 YYDKDF (reference sequence). The CDR3 loop spans 15 amino acids. This chain's CDR3 is CATSRDRRAQETQYF. The whole variable domain, remainder taken from reference TRBV15 and TRBJ2-5, is DAMVIQNPRYQVTQFGKPVTLSCSQTLNHNVMYWYQQKSSQAPKLLFHYYDKDFNNEADTPDNFQSRRPNTSFCFLDIRSPGLGDTAMYLCATSRDRRAQETQYFGPGTRLLVL.

The chain employs TRBV6-1 and TRBJ1-6; TCRdb proposes TRBD1, but this gene call is untestable without DNA. From germline, CDR1 is MNHNS and CDR2 SASEGT. The CDR3 totals 16 residues. The CDR3 spells CASSFYNRGDDSPLHF.

The chain employs TRBV27 and TRBJ2-2; TCRdb's D call, TRBD2, is unchecked because there is no DNA. The CDR3 covers 15 residues. Germline V lookup: CDR1 MNHEY, CDR2 SMNVEV (reference sequence). The CDR3 sequence: CASNPAGPNTGELFF.

The CDR3 loop reads CASSRDRASGYPF. The J gene is TRBJ1-2, the V gene TRBV9; the D gene TCRdb calls, TRBD1, cannot be checked with no DNA. CDR3 length equals 13 residues. Germline CDR1 is SGDLS and CDR2 is YYNGEE.

The CDR3: CSAMTGGLTDTQYF. The J gene is TRBJ2-3, the V gene TRBV20-1; the TCRdb D gene call, TRBD1, has no DNA to confirm it. The germline CDR1 and CDR2 sequences are DFQATT and SNEGSKA (reference sequence). This CDR3 is built from 14 residues.

The genes are TRBV10-3 and TRBJ2-3; the TCRdb call, TRBD2, lacks DNA for checking. The CDR3 is 15 residues long. Germline V gene sequence: CDR1 ENHRY, CDR2 SYGVKD. Here the CDR3 reads CASRTSGIPTDTQYF.

V is TRBV6-1 and J is TRBJ2-1; TCRdb designates TRBD2, a call that cannot be tested without DNA. Germline V lookup: CDR1 MNHNS, CDR2 SASEGT. The CDR3 runs 18 residues. The CDR3 loop reads CASSQVALARSSYNEQFF.

The V call is TRBV18, the J call TRBJ2-7; there is no DNA to check the TCRdb D call of TRBD2. The CDR3 runs 14 residues. The germline CDR1 and CDR2 sequences are KGHSH and LQKENI. The CDR3 protein is CASSPEDSSYEQYF.

The rearrangement uses TRBV2 and TRBJ1-2. Germline lookup yields CDR1 SNHLY and CDR2 FYNNEI. The CDR3 extends over 14 amino acids. CDR3 sequence reads: CASSVQGGAYGYTF.

The chain is built from TRBV7-2 and TRBJ2-1. The CDR3 is 15 residues long. CDR1 is SGHTA, CDR2 FQGNSA, per germline. CDR3 region: CASSLVGTDLNEQFF.

The V gene is TRBV11-2, the J gene TRBJ1-1. The CDR3 consists of 15 residues. Germline V CDR1 and CDR2: SGHAT, FQNNGV. CDR3 residues: CASRHPMASNTEAFF.

The rearrangement uses TRBV11-2 and TRBJ1-1; TCRdb's D call of TRBD1 is untestable without DNA. This CDR3 has 16 residues. Germline V gene data show CDR1 as SGHAT and CDR2 as FQNNGV. The CDR3 is CASSPIDRGRNTEAFF.

The J gene is TRBJ2-1, the V gene TRBV29-1; checking the TCRdb D call of TRBD2 is not possible without DNA. CDR3 length: 15 residues. The germline V gene encodes CDR1 SQVTM and CDR2 ANQGSEA. The CDR3 protein is CSVGRTSPSYNEQFF.

This chain connects TRBV20-1 to TRBJ2-1; there is no DNA to check the TCRdb D call of TRBD2. The CDR3 totals 17 residues. Germline CDR1 is DFQATT and CDR2 is SNEGSKA (reference sequence). CDR3 sequence reads: CSARPSAREDPYNEQFF.

This chain connects TRBV3-1 to TRBJ1-1. Germline V gene data show CDR1 as LGHDT and CDR2 as YNNKEL (reference sequence). This CDR3 has 12 residues. The CDR3 protein is CASSRRDSEAFF.

J is TRBJ2-3 and V is TRBV20-1; the D gene TCRdb calls, TRBD2, cannot be checked with no DNA. The V gene's germline CDR1 is DFQATT and CDR2 SNEGSKA (reference sequence). CDR3 length: 15 amino acids. CDR3 in amino acids: CSARGGPEGTDTQYF.

The V and J genes are TRBV5-1 and TRBJ1-2. The germline CDR1 and CDR2 sequences are SGHRS and YFSETQ. CDR3 length equals 16 residues. CDR3 amino acids: CASSLAGSSRYYGYTF.

This chain uses TRBV5-1 with TRBJ2-5; TCRdb's D call of TRBD2 is untestable without DNA. The CDR3 consists of 14 residues. In germline, CDR1 is SGHRS, CDR2 YFSETQ. This CDR3 reads CASSPGTSQETQYF.